Listed below are T cell receptor beta chains from one sample, sequenced in a study of blood T cell repertoires in COVID-19. TCRdb's copy holds only in-frame clones and misses some; the assay was immunoSEQ multiplex PCR. The repertoire consists of about 140,000 clones, with over 75% occurring once and the leading ten covering 2.5% to 3%. Sequencing was performed on PBMCs or T cells enriched from blood (not recorded which). These receptors came from a woman aged 45-65 years who had recovered from COVID-19. Each CDR3 is given with its conserved first and last residue. D genes are given only for firm matches. Part of the rows lack a size; the others show once, few, many or a class for expanded clones.

12	TRBV5-8	.	TRBJ1-5	.	CASSGGYQPQHF	TGTGCCAGCAGCGGGGGGTATCAGCCCCAGCATTTT
12	TRBV6-5	.	TRBJ2-1	.	CASSSGYNEQFF	TGTGCCAGCAGTTCAGGGTACAATGAGCAGTTCTTC
16	TRBV2	.	TRBJ1-1	.	CASSEFWTSRSTEAFF	TGTGCCAGCAGTGAATTTTGGACTAGTCGATCAACTGAAGCTTTCTTT
12	TRBV19	.	TRBJ2-1	.	CASSANLAKQFF	TGTGCCAGTAGTGCAAACCTAGCAAAGCAGTTCTTC
13	TRBV10-3	.	TRBJ1-5	.	CAIKGERGQPQHF	TGTGCCATCAAAGGAGAACGGGGTCAGCCCCAGCATTTT
15	TRBV23-1	.	TRBJ2-7	.	CASTGHTNPTYEQYF	TGCGCCAGCACCGGACACACAAATCCCACCTACGAGCAGTACTTC
15	TRBV5-6	.	TRBJ2-2	.	CASSPPGGAGGELFF	TGTGCCAGCAGCCCTCCTGGAGGGGCGGGCGGGGAGCTGTTTTTT
13	TRBV11-1	.	TRBJ1-2	.	CATRDLALGGYTF	TGTGCCACCCGGGACTTGGCGCTGGGTGGCTACACCTTC
14	TRBV5-1	.	TRBJ2-3	.	CASSLDRGTDTQYF	TGCGCCAGCAGCTTAGACCGGGGCACAGATACGCAGTATTTT
12	TRBV12-3/TRBV12-4	.	TRBJ1-4	.	CASSSGHEKLFF	TGTGCCAGCAGCTCAGGGCACGAAAAACTGTTTTTT
14	TRBV15	.	TRBJ2-7	few	CATSSWDIPYEQYF	TGTGCCACCAGCAGCTGGGACATCCCCTACGAGCAGTACTTC
15	TRBV10-2	.	TRBJ2-5	.	CASSPTGSLQETQYF	TGCGCCAGCAGTCCAACAGGGTCCCTTCAAGAGACCCAGTACTTC
15	TRBV18	TRBD1	TRBJ2-7	.	CASSRVSGQGHEQYF	TGTGCCAGCTCACGCGTTTCTGGACAGGGCCACGAGCAGTACTTC
14	TRBV11-3	TRBD2	TRBJ2-3	.	CASSLGLGGSTQYF	TGTGCCAGCAGCTTAGGTTTGGGCGGGAGTACGCAGTATTTT
19	TRBV4-1	.	TRBJ2-7	.	CASSQGPGTSRSSSYEQYF	TGCGCCAGCAGCCAAGGGCCAGGGACTTCACGTTCCAGCTCCTACGAGCAGTACTTC
12	TRBV29-1	TRBD2	TRBJ2-1	.	CSAGLDPNEQFF	TGCAGCGCCGGACTAGACCCCAATGAGCAGTTCTTC
12	TRBV19	.	TRBJ1-1	many	CASSIWGREAFF	TGTGCCAGTAGTATATGGGGCAGAGAAGCTTTCTTT
16	TRBV19	TRBD1	TRBJ1-4	.	CASSGRQGRTNEKLFF	TGTGCCAGTAGCGGGAGACAGGGTCGAACTAATGAAAAACTGTTTTTT
13	TRBV10-2	.	TRBJ1-5	once	CASSESSNQPQHF	TGCGCCAGCAGTGAGTCCTCCAATCAGCCCCAGCATTTT
16	TRBV27	TRBD2	TRBJ2-5	.	CASSFFRGLAGETQYF	TGTGCCAGCAGTTTTTTCCGGGGACTAGCAGGCGAGACCCAGTACTTC
15	TRBV27	.	TRBJ1-4	.	CASSFSGAFNEKLFF	TGTGCCAGCAGTTTCTCAGGGGCCTTCAATGAAAAACTGTTTTTT
15	TRBV19	.	TRBJ1-1	.	CASSIGPESNTEAFF	TGTGCCAGTAGTATTGGGCCCGAATCCAACACTGAAGCTTTCTTT
14	TRBV19	TRBD1	TRBJ2-2	.	CASMVQGQGGELFF	TGTGCCTCAATGGTGCAGGGACAGGGCGGGGAGCTGTTTTTT
17	TRBV7-8	TRBD1	TRBJ2-5	.	CASSLAPGQGGQETQYF	TGTGCCAGCAGCTTAGCGCCCGGACAGGGAGGCCAAGAGACCCAGTACTTC
15	TRBV5-1	TRBD2	TRBJ2-5	.	CASSESGGNQETQYF	TGCGCCAGCAGCGAAAGCGGGGGGAACCAAGAGACCCAGTACTTC
15	TRBV7-9	.	TRBJ1-4	.	CASSPMGGLNEKLFF	TGTGCCAGCAGCCCCATGGGAGGGCTGAATGAAAAACTGTTTTTT
13	TRBV25-1	.	TRBJ2-4	.	CASSDPAENIQYF	TGTGCCAGCAGTGACCCGGCGGAAAACATTCAGTACTTC
15	TRBV14	.	TRBJ2-2	.	CASSQDLPGTGELFF	TGTGCCAGCAGCCAAGATTTGCCCGGGACCGGGGAGCTGTTTTTT
13	TRBV4-1	TRBD2	TRBJ2-7	.	CASGLAGGYEQYF	TGCGCCAGCGGACTAGCGGGGGGTTACGAGCAGTACTTC
13	TRBV5-1	.	TRBJ2-7	.	CASSPGRNYEQYF	TGCGCCAGCAGCCCTGGGCGCAACTACGAGCAGTACTTC
15	TRBV11-3	TRBD2	TRBJ2-1	.	CASSPEASGSREQFF	TGTGCCAGCAGCCCCGAGGCTAGCGGGAGCAGGGAGCAGTTCTTC
13	TRBV5-1	.	TRBJ1-1	.	CASSREAATEAFF	TGCGCCAGCAGTCGCGAAGCTGCCACTGAAGCTTTCTTT
12	TRBV14	.	TRBJ2-7	.	CASSHKSYEQYF	TGTGCCAGCAGCCATAAATCCTACGAGCAGTACTTC
11	TRBV6-5	.	TRBJ1-2	few	CASTGIYGYTF	TGTGCCAGCACGGGAATCTATGGCTACACCTTC
13	TRBV30	.	TRBJ1-2	.	CAWSQRRGYGYTF	TGTGCCTGGAGCCAACGTAGGGGCTATGGCTACACCTTC
13	TRBV12-3/TRBV12-4	.	TRBJ2-3	.	CASSSPFTDTQYF	TGTGCCAGCAGTTCTCCGTTCACAGATACGCAGTATTTT
15	TRBV28	.	TRBJ1-4	.	CASSQDRNPREKLFF	TGTGCCAGCAGCCAAGACAGAAATCCCCGCGAAAAACTGTTTTTT
16	TRBV14	TRBD1	TRBJ2-1	once	CASSRPTGKGHNEQFF	TGTGCCAGCAGCCGCCCGACAGGGAAAGGGCACAATGAGCAGTTCTTC
15	TRBV6-5	TRBD1	TRBJ1-6	few	CATTGGDRANSPLHF	TGTGCCACCACGGGTGGGGACAGGGCTAATTCACCCCTCCACTTT
16	TRBV7-9	TRBD2	TRBJ2-1	.	CASSPAGLAGATSQFF	TGTGCCAGCAGCCCGGCGGGACTAGCGGGAGCCACAAGCCAGTTCTTC
15	TRBV3-1/TRBV3-2	.	TRBJ2-2	.	CASSGDSANTGELFF	TGTGCCAGTTCAGGGGATTCAGCGAACACCGGGGAGCTGTTTTTT
14	TRBV7-9	.	TRBJ2-2	few	CASSRSGRTGELFF	TGTGCCAGCAGCCGATCGGGGAGGACCGGGGAGCTGTTTTTT
17	TRBV2	TRBD2	TRBJ2-1	.	CASSEGRMVAGGNEQFF	TGTGCCAGCAGTGAGGGTCGAATGGTAGCGGGAGGCAATGAGCAGTTCTTC
18	TRBV4-2	.	TRBJ1-6	.	CASSQERQGSTYNSPLHF	TGTGCCAGCAGCCAAGAAAGGCAGGGTAGCACCTATAATTCACCCCTCCACTTT
15	TRBV5-1	.	TRBJ1-6	few	CASSLDGQYNSPLHF	TGCGCCAGCAGCTTGGACGGACAGTATAATTCACCCCTCCACTTT
17	TRBV7-9	TRBD1	TRBJ1-3	.	CASSLPGQGSSGNTIYF	TGTGCCAGCAGCTTACCTGGACAGGGGAGCTCTGGAAACACCATATATTTT
11	TRBV30	.	TRBJ1-1	.	CAWSERTEAFF	TGTGCCTGGAGTGAGCGGACTGAAGCTTTCTTT
13	TRBV13	.	TRBJ2-7	.	CASSLGQNYEQYF	TGTGCCAGCAGCTTAGGTCAGAACTACGAGCAGTACTTC
16	TRBV7-9	TRBD1	TRBJ2-2	.	CASSLYVGQQAGELFF	TGTGCCAGCAGCCTCTATGTGGGACAGCAGGCCGGGGAGCTGTTTTTT
17	TRBV4-2	.	TRBJ1-4	few	CASSQADKGYESEKLFF	TGTGCCAGCAGCCAAGCCGATAAGGGGTACGAAAGCGAAAAACTGTTTTTT
18	TRBV23-1	.	TRBJ1-3	.	CASSPSLHGGGCGNTIYF	TGCGCCAGCAGTCCAAGCCTCCACGGGGGGGGTTGTGGAAACACCATATATTTT
14	TRBV19	.	TRBJ1-5	few	CASSIQGGNQPQHF	TGTGCCAGTAGTATTCAGGGCGGCAATCAGCCCCAGCATTTT
16	TRBV21-1	.	TRBJ1-4	.	CASSRDSGTGGEKLFF	TGTGCCAGCAGTAGAGACTCCGGGACAGGCGGGGAAAAACTGTTTTTT
18	TRBV11-2	.	TRBJ1-2	.	CASSLARLAGRIPYGYTF	TGTGCCAGCAGCTTAGCCCGCTTAGCGGGACGGATTCCCTATGGCTACACCTTC
14	TRBV11-1	TRBD1	TRBJ1-2	.	CASSLRDSNYGYTF	TGTGCCAGCAGCTTGCGGGACAGTAACTATGGCTACACCTTC
17	TRBV6-1	TRBD1	TRBJ1-5	.	CASSAKRDSLYNQPQHF	TGTGCCAGCAGTGCAAAACGGGACAGCCTCTACAATCAGCCCCAGCATTTT
13	TRBV12-3/TRBV12-4	.	TRBJ1-2	.	CASSPDSRYGYTF	TGTGCCAGCAGCCCGGACTCTCGATATGGCTACACCTTC
16	TRBV5-1	.	TRBJ1-6	.	CASSLRIGGDNSPLHF	TGCGCCAGCAGCTTGAGGATAGGGGGAGACAATTCACCCCTCCACTTT
13	TRBV12-5	.	TRBJ2-7	.	CASGLVAGNEQYF	TGTGCTAGTGGTTTGGTAGCAGGGAACGAGCAGTACTTC
13	TRBV9	.	TRBJ2-3	.	CASSVGGTDTQYF	TGTGCCAGCAGCGTAGGAGGCACAGATACGCAGTATTTT